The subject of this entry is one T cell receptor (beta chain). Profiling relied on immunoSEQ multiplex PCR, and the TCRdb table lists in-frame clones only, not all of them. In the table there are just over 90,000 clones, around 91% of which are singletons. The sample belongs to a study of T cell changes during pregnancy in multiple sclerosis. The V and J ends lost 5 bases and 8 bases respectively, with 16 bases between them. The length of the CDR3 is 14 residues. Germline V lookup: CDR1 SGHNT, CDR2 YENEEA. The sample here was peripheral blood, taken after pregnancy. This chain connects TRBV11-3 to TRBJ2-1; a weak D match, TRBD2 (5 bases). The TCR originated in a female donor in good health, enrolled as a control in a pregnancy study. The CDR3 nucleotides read TGTGCCAGCAGCCTGAGGGCAACTAAGGATGAGCAGTTCTTC. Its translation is CASSLRATKDEQFF.